The clone carrying this T cell receptor beta chain has just a few counts. Its specificity is unknown. This entry belongs to a study of T cells after yellow fever vaccination. Study results and limitations: At 95% to 98% for CD4 and approximately 88% for CD8, most primary-vaccination clones showed up again after the booster.

Each CDR3 protein gets one entry after TCRdb re-called the 5' RACE reads with MiXCR. The top ten hold roughly 1% of the sample, which has about 230,000 distinct CDR3 sequences, about 7% seen once. Sequencing was performed on CD4+ T cells sorted from PBMCs, taken on the day of the yellow fever booster vaccination. This clonotype was sampled from a man younger than 45 who received the YFV17D yellow fever vaccine.

CDR3 bases: TGCAGTGCTAGTCTTAGCGGGAGTTCTGGGGCCAACGTCCTGACTTTC. It translates to CSASLSGSSGANVLTF. J is TRBJ2-6 and V is TRBV20-1; 9 bases are shared with TRBD2. This CDR3 region has 16 residues. V was pared by 3 bases and J by 1 base, with 4 bases of the junction left unmatched. CDR1 is DFQATT and CDR2 is SNEGSKA in the germline V gene (reference sequence).